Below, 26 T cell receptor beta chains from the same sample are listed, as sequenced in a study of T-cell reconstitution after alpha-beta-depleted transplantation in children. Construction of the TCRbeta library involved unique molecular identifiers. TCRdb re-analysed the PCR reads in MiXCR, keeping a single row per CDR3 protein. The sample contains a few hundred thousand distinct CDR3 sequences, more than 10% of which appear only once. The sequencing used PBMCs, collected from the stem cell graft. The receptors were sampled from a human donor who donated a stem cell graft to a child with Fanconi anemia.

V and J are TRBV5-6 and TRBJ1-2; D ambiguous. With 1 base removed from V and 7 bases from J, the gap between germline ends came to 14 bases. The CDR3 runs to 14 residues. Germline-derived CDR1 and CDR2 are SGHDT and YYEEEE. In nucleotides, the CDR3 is TGTGCCAGCAGCTTGTCCCAACAGTTCGTTGGCTACACCTTC. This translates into CASSLSQQFVGYTF.

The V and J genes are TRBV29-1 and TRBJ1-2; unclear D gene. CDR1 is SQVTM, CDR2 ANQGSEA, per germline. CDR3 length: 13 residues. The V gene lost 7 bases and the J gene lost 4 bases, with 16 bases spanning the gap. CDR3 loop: CSARLLLGYGYTF. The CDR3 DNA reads TGCAGCGCCCGACTCCTACTAGGCTATGGCTACACCTTC.

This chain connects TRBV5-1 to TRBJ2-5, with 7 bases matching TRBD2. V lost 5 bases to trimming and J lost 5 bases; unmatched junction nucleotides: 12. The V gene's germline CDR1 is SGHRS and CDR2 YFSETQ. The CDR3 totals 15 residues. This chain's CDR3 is CASSLNSGIGETQYF. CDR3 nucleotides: TGCGCCAGCAGTTTGAACAGCGGGATAGGGGAGACCCAGTACTTC.

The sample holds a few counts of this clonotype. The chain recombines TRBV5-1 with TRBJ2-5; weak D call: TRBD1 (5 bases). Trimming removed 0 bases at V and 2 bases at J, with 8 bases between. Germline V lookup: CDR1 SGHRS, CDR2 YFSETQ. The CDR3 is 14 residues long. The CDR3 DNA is TGCGCCAGCAGCTTGGGACAGAGACAAGAGACCCAGTACTTC. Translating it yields CASSLGQRQETQYF.

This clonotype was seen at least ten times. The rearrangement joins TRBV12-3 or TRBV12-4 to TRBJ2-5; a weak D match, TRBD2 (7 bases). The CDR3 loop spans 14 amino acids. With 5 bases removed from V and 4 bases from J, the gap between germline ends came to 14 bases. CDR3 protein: CASSQRGGTETQYF. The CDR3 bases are TGTGCCAGCAGTCAGAGGGGGGGCACAGAGACCCAGTACTTC.

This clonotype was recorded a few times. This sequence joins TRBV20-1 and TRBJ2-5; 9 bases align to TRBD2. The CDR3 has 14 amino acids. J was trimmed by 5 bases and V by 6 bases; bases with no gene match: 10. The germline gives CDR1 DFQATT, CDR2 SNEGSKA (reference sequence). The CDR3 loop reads CSAKRLAAWETQYF. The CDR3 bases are TGCAGTGCCAAACGACTAGCGGCTTGGGAGACCCAGTACTTC.

CDR3 sequence (DNA): TGTGCCAGCAGCTCCCACTCTGGGGGGGGCTTAACAGATACGCAGTATTTT. It translates to CASSSHSGGGLTDTQYF. This chain links TRBV7-2 with TRBJ2-3, with a possible D match to TRBD2 (7 bases). CDR1 and CDR2 from the germline V gene are SGHTA and FQGNSA. CDR3 size: 17 residues. Trimming took off 4 bases at V and 3 bases at J, with 20 bases between the two ends. The whole variable domain, remainder taken from reference TRBV7-2 and TRBJ2-3, is GAGVSQSPSNKVTEKGKDVELRCDPISGHTALYWYRQSLGQGLEFLIYFQGNSAPDKSGLPSDRFSAERTGGSVSTLTIQRTQQEDSAVYLCASSSHSGGGLTDTQYFGPGTRLTVL.

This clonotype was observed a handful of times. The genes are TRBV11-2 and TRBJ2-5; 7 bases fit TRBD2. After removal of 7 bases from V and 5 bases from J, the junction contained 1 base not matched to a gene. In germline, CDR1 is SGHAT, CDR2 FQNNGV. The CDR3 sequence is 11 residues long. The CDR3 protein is CASTGGETQYF. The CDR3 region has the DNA TGTGCCAGCACCGGGGGGGAGACCCAGTACTTC.

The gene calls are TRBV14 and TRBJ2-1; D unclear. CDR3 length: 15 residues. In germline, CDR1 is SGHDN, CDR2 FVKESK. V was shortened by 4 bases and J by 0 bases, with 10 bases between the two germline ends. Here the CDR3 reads CASSRGRSSYNEQFF. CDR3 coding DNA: TGTGCCAGCAGCCGCGGACGGAGCTCCTACAATGAGCAGTTCTTC.

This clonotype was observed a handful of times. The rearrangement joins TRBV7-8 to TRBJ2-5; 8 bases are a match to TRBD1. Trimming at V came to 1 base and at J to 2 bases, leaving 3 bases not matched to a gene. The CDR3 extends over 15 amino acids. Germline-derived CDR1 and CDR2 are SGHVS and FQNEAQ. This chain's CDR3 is CASSLVRTGQETQYF. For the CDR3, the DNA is TGTGCCAGCAGCTTAGTGAGGACAGGGCAAGAGACCCAGTACTTC.

The CDR3 DNA follows: TGCGCCAGCAGCCTCTTCCCGGACACTGAAGCTTTCTTT. Translation: CASSLFPDTEAFF. This rearrangement joins TRBV5-1 to TRBJ1-1; no reliable D call. Germline assignment: CDR1 SGHRS and CDR2 YFSETQ. With 4 bases removed from V and 3 bases from J, the gap between germline ends came to 10 bases. The CDR3 extends over 13 amino acids. Looking up the rest from reference TRBV5-1 and TRBJ1-1 gives the full variable domain: KAGVTQTPRYLIKTRGQQVTLSCSPISGHRSVSWYQQTPGQGLQFLFEYFSETQRNKGNFPGRFSGRQFSNSRSEMNVSTLELGDSALYLCASSLFPDTEAFFGQGTRLTVV.

CDR3 residues: CANGRGLNNEQFF. The CDR3 DNA reads as TGTGCCAACGGACGGGGACTGAACAATGAGCAGTTCTTC. The J gene is TRBJ2-1, the V gene TRBV21-1; the D call TRBD2 from the table was never checked on the DNA. TRBV21-1 is a known pseudogene. This CDR3 has 13 amino acids.

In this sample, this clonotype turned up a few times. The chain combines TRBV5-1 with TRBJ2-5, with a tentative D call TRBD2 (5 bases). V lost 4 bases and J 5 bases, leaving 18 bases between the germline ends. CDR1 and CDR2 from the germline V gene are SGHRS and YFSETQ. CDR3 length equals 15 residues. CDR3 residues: CASSEFIGRGETQYF. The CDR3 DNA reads TGCGCCAGCAGCGAATTCATAGGGAGAGGGGAGACCCAGTACTTC. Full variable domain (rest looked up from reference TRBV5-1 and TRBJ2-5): KAGVTQTPRYLIKTRGQQVTLSCSPISGHRSVSWYQQTPGQGLQFLFEYFSETQRNKGNFPGRFSGRQFSNSRSEMNVSTLELGDSALYLCASSEFIGRGETQYFGPGTRLLVL.

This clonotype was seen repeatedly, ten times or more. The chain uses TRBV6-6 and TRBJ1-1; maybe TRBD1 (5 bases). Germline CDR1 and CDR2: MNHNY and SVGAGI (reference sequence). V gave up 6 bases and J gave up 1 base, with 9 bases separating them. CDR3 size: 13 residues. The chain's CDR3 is CASRRQGNTEAFF. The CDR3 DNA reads TGTGCCAGCAGAAGGCAGGGGAACACTGAAGCTTTCTTT.

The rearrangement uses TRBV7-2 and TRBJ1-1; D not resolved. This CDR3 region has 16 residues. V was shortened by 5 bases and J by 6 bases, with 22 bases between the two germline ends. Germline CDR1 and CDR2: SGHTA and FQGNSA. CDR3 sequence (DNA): TGTGCCAGCAGCCGGACTCGGGCCGACTCGGGCCCTGAAGCTTTCTTT. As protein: CASSRTRADSGPEAFF.

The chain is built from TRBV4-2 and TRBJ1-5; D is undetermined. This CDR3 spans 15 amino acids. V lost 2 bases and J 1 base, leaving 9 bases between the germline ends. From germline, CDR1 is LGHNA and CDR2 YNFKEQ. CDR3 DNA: TGTGCCAGCAGCCAACAACAAAGGAGCAATCAGCCCCAGCATTTT. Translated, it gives CASSQQQRSNQPQHF.

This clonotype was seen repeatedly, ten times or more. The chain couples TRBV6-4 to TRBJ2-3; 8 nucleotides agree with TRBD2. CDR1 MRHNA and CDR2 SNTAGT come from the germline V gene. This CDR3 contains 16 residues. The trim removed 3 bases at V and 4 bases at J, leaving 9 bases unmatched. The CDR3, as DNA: TGTGCCAGCAGTGAGGCTTTTGGCGGGGGGCCAGATACGCAGTATTTT. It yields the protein CASSEAFGGGPDTQYF.

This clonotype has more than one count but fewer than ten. The CDR3: CSVAPSMDYEQYF. The CDR3 nucleotides are TGCAGCGTTGCCCCTTCGATGGACTACGAGCAGTACTTC. This chain uses TRBV29-1 with TRBJ2-7; D call uncertain. V was trimmed by 4 bases and J by 3 bases, leaving 13 bases between them. Germline CDR1 reads SQVTM; CDR2 reads ANQGSEA. This CDR3 has 13 amino acids.

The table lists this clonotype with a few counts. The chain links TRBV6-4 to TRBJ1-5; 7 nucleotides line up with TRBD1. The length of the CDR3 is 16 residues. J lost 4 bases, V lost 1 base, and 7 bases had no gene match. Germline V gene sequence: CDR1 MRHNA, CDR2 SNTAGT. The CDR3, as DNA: TGTGCCAGCAGTGACTTCGGACAGGCAAAAAATCAGCCCCAGCATTTT. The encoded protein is CASSDFGQAKNQPQHF.

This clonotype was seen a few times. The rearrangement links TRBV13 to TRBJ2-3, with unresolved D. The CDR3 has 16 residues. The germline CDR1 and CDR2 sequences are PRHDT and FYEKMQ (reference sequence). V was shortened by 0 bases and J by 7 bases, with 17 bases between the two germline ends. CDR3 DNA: TGTGCCAGCAGCTTAGGTGACGGAGTGGGAACGAATACGCAGTATTTT. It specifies CASSLGDGVGTNTQYF.

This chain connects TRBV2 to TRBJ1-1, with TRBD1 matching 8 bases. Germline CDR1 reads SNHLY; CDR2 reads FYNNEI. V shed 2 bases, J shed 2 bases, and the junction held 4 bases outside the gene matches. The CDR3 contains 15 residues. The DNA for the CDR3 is TGTGCCAGCAGTGAAAACACAGGGGGAAACACTGAAGCTTTCTTT. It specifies CASSENTGGNTEAFF.

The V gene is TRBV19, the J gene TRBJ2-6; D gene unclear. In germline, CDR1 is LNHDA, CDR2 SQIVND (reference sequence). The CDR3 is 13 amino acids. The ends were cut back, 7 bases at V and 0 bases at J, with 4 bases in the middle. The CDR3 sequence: CASKVSGANVLTF. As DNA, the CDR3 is TGTGCCAGTAAGGTCTCTGGGGCCAACGTCCTGACTTTC.

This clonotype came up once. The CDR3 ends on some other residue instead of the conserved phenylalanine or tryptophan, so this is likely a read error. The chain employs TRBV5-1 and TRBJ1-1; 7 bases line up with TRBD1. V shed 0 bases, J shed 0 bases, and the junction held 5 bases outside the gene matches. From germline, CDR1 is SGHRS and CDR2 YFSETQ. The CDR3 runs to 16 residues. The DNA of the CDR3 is TGCGCCAGCAGCTTGGCCAGGGGGGCGATGAACACTGAAGCTTTCTAT. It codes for CASSLARGAMNTEAFY.

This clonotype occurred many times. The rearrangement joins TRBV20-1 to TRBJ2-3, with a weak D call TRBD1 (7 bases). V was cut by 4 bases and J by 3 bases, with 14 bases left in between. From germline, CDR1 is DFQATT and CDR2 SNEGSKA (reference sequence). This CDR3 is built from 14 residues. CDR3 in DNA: TGCAGTGCTAAGCAGGGGGGAGTAACAGATACGCAGTATTTT. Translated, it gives CSAKQGGVTDTQYF.

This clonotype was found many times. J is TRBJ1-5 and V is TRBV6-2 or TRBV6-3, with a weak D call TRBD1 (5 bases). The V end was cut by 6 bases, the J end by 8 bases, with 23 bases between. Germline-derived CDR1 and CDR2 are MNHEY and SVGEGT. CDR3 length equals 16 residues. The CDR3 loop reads CASSRRGAGLGEPQHF. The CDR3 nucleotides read TGTGCCAGCAGCCGACGCGGGGCCGGTTTGGGAGAGCCCCAGCATTTT.

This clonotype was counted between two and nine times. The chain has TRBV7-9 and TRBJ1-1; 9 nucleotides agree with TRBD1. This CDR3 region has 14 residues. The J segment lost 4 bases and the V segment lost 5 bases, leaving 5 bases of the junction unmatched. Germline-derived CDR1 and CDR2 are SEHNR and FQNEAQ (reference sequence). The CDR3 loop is CASSPQGAPTEAFF. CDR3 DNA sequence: TGTGCCAGCAGCCCACAGGGGGCGCCCACTGAAGCTTTCTTT.